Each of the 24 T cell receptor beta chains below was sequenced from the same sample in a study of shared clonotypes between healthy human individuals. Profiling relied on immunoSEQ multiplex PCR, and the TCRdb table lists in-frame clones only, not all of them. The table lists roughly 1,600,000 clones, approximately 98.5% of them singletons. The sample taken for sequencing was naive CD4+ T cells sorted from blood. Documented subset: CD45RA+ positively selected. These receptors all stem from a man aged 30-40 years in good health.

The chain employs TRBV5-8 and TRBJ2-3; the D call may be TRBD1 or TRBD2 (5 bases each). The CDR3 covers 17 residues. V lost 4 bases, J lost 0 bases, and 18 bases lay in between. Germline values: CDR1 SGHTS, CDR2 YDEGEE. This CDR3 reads CASSTDTGIASTDTQYF. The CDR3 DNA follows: TGTGCCAGCAGCACGGACACCGGGATCGCTAGCACAGATACGCAGTATTTT.

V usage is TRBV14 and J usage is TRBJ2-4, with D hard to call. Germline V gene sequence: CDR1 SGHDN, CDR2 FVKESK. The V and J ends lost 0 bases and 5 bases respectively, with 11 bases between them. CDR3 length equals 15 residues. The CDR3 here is CASSQDNRWENIQYF. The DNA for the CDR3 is TGTGCCAGCAGCCAAGACAACCGCTGGGAAAACATTCAGTACTTC.

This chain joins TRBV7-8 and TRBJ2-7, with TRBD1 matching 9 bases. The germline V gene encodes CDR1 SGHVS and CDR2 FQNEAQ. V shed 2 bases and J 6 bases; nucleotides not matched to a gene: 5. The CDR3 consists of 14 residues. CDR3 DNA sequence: TGTGCCAGCAGCTTAAGGGACAGGGCACGCGAGCAGTACTTC. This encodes CASSLRDRAREQYF.

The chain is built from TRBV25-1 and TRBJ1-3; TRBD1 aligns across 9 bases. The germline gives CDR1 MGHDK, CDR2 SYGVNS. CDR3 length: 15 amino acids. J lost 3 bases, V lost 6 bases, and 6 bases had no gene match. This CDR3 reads CASRTGGAYGNTIYF. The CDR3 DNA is TGTGCCAGCAGAACAGGGGGCGCATATGGAAACACCATATATTTT.

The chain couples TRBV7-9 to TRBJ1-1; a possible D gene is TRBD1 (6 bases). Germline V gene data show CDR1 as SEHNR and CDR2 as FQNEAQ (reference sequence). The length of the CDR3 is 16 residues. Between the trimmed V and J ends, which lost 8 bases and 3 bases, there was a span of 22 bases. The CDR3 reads CASFKGRGRGYTEAFF. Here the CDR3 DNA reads TGTGCCAGCTTCAAGGGGAGGGGGAGAGGTTACACTGAAGCTTTCTTT.

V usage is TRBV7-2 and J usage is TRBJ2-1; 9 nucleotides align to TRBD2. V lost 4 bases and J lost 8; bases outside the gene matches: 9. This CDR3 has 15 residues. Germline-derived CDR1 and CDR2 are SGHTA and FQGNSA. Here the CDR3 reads CASSSLAGWRDEQFF. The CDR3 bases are TGTGCCAGCAGCTCTCTAGCGGGATGGAGGGATGAGCAGTTCTTC.

CDR3 sequence: CASSSLGISSGNTIYF. The CDR3 DNA follows: TGCGCCAGCAGCTCGCTAGGTATTAGCTCTGGAAACACCATATATTTT. The chain joins TRBV5-1 to TRBJ1-3, with no clear D. V was cut by 3 bases and J by 0 bases, with 13 bases left in between. CDR3 length: 16 residues. Germline assignment: CDR1 SGHRS and CDR2 YFSETQ.

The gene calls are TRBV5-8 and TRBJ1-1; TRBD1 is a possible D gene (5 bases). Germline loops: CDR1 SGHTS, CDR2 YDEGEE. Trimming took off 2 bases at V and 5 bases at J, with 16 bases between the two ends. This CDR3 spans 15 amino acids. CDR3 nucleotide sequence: TGTGCCAGCAGCTTAGGGGTTAGTTGGGGGACTGAAGCTTTCTTT. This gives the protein CASSLGVSWGTEAFF.

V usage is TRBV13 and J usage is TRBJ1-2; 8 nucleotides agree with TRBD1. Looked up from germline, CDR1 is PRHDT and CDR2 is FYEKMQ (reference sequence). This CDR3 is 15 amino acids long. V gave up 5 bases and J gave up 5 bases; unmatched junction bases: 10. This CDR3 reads CASSPSLTGVYGYTF. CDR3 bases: TGTGCCAGCAGCCCTAGCTTGACAGGGGTTTATGGCTACACCTTC.

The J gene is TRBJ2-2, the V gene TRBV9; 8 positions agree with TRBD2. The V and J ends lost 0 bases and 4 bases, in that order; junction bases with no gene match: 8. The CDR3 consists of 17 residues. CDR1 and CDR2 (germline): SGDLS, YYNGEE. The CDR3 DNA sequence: TGTGCCAGCAGCGTAGGAGGCAGCGGGAGTAGCACCGGGGAGCTGTTTTTT. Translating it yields CASSVGGSGSSTGELFF.

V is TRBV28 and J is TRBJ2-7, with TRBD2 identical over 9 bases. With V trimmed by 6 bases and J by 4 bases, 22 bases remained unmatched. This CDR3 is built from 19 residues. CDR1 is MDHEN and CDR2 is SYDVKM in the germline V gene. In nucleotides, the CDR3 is TGTGCCAGCAGCCTTAGCGGGACTAGCTGGTCCGTCGGTATTTACGAGCAGTACTTC. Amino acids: CASSLSGTSWSVGIYEQYF.

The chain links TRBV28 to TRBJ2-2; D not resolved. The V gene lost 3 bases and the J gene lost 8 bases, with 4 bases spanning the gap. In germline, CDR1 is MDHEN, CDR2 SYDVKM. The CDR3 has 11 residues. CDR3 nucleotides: TGTGCCAGCAGTTTGAAAGGGGAGCTGTTTTTT. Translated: CASSLKGELFF.

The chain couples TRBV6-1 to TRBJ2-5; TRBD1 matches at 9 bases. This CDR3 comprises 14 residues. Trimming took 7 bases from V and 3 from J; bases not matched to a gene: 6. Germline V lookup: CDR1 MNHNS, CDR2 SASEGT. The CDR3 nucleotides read TGTGCCAGCAAAAGGGACAGGGAGGAAGAGACCCAGTACTTC. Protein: CASKRDREEETQYF.

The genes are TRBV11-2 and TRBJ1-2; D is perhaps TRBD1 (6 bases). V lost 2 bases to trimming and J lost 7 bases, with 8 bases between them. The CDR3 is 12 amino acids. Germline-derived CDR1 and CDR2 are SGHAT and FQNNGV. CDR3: CASSLMTGGYTF. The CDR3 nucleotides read TGTGCCAGCAGCTTAATGACAGGTGGCTACACCTTC.

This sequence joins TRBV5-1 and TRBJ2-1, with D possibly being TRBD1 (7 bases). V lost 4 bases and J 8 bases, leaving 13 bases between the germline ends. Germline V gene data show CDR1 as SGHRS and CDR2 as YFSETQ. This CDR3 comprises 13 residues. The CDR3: CASSGTGEDEQFF. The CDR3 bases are TGCGCCAGCAGCGGTACAGGGGAGGATGAGCAGTTCTTC.

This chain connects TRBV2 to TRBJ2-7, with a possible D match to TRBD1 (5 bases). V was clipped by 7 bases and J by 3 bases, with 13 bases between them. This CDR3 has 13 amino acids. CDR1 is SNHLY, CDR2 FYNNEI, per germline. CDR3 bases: TGTGCCAGCAAATCAGGGTCCGTCTACGAGCAGTACTTC. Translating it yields CASKSGSVYEQYF.

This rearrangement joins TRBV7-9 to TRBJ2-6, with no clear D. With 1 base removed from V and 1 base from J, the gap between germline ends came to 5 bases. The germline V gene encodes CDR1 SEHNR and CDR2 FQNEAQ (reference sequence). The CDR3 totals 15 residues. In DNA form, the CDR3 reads TGTGCCAGCAGCTTAGGGGGTTCTGGGGCCAACGTCCTGACTTTC. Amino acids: CASSLGGSGANVLTF.

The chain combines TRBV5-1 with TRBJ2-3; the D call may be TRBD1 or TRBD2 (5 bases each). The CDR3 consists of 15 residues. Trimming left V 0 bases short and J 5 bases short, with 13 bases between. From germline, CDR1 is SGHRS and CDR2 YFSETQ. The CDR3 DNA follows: TGCGCCAGCAGCTTGGGGAGAGGGGCTGGAGATACGCAGTATTTT. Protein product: CASSLGRGAGDTQYF.

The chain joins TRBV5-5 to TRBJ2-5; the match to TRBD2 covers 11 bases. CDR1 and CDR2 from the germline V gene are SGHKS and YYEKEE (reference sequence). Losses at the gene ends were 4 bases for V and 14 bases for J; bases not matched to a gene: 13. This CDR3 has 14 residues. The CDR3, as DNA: TGTGCCAGCAGCGCCCAGGGTAGCGGGAGGGCCGCCTACTTC. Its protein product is CASSAQGSGRAAYF.

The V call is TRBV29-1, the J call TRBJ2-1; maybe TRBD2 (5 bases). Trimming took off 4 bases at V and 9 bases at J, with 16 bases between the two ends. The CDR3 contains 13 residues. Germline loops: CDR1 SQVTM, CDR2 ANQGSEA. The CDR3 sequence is CSVGEGEYGEQFF. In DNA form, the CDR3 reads TGCAGCGTTGGTGAGGGAGAGTATGGTGAGCAGTTCTTC.

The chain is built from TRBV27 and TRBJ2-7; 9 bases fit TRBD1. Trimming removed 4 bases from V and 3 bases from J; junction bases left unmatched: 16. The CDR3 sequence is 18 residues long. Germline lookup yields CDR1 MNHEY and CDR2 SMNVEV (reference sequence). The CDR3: CASSSPTLSGTGNYEQYF. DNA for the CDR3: TGTGCCAGCAGTTCACCCACCCTCTCCGGGACAGGGAACTACGAGCAGTACTTC.

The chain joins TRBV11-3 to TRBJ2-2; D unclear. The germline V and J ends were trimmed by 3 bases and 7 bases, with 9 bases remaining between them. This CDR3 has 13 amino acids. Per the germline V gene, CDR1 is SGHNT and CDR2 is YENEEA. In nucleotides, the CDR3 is TGTGCCAGCAGCTTTTTTGAGTTCGGGGAGCTGTTTTTT. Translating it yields CASSFFEFGELFF.

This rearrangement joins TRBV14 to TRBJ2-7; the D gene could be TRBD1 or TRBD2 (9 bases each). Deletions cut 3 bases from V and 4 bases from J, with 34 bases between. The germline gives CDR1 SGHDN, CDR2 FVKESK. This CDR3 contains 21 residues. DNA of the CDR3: TGTGCCAGCAGCCATCCGCTTGGGACAGGGAAAAGCGGGAGGCCACCGTACGAGCAGTACTTC. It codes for CASSHPLGTGKSGRPPYEQYF.

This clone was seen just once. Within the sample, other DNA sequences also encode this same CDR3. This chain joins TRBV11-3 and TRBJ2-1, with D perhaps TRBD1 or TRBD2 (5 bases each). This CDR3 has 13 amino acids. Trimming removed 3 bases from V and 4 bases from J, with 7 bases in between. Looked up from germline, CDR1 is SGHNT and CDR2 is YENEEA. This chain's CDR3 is CASSLGRYNEQFF. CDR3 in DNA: TGTGCCAGCAGCTTGGGACGGTACAATGAGCAGTTCTTC.